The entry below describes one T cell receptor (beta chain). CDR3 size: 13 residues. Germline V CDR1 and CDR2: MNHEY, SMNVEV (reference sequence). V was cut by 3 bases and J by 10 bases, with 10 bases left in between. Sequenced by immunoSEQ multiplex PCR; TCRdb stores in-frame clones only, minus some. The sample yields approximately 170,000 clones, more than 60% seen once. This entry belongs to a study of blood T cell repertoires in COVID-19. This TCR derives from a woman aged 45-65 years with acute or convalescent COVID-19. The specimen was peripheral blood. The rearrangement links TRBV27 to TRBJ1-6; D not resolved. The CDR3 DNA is TGTGCCAGCAGTTTTGGAGTAGGCTCACCCCTCCACTTT. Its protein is CASSFGVGSPLHF.